This entry features one T cell receptor (beta chain) sequence. V was pared by 8 bases and J by 1 base, with 4 bases of the junction left unmatched. This CDR3 spans 13 amino acids. This table comes from immunoSEQ multiplex PCR, and its TCRdb copy is limited to in-frame clones, with some not included. This sample has over 200,000 clones; roughly nine tenths occur once, and the top ten carry approximately 0.66%. This specimen comes from a study of blood T cell repertoires in COVID-19. V usage is TRBV12-3 or TRBV12-4 and J usage is TRBJ1-2; 7 bases are a match to TRBD1. Sequenced input: peripheral blood. The clonotype originates from a man aged 40-50 years with acute or convalescent COVID-19. In DNA, the CDR3 is TGTGCCAGCTACAGGGGTATTAACTATGGCTACACCTTC. Amino acids: CASYRGINYGYTF.